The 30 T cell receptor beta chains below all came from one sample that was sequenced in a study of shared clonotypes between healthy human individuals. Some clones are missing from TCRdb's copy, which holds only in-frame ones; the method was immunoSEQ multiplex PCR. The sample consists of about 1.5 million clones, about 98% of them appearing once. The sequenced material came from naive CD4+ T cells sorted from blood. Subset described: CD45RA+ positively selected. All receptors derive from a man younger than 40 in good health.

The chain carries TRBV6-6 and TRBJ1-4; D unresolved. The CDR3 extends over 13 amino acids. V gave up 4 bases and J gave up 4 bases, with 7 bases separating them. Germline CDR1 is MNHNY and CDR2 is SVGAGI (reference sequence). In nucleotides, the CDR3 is TGTGCCAGCAGTTTGCAAGATAATGAAAAACTGTTTTTT. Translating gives CASSLQDNEKLFF.

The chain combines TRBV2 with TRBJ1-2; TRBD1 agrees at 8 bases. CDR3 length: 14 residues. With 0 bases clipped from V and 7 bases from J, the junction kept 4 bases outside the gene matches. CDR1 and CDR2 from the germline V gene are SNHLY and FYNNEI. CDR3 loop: CASSEARTGPGYTF. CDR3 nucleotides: TGTGCCAGCAGTGAAGCGAGGACAGGGCCTGGCTACACCTTC.

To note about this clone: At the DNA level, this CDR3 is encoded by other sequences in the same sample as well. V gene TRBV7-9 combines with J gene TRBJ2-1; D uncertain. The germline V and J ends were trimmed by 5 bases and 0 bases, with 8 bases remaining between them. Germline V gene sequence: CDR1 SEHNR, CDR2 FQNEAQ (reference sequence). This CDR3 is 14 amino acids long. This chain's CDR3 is CASSPRSSYNEQFF. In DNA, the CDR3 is TGTGCCAGCAGCCCTAGGTCCTCCTACAATGAGCAGTTCTTC. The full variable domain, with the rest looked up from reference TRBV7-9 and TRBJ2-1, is DTGVSQNPRHKITKRGQNVTFRCDPISEHNRLYWYRQTLGQGPEFLTYFQNEAQLEKSRLLSDRFSAERPKGSFSTLEIQRTEQGDSAMYLCASSPRSSYNEQFFGPGTRLTVL.

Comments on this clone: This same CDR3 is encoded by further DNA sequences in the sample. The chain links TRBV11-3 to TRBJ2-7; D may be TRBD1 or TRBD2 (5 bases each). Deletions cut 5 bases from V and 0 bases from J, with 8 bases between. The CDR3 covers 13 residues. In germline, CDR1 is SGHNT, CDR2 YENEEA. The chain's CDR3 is CASSRDGSYEQYF. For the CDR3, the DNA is TGTGCCAGCAGCCGGGACGGCTCCTACGAGCAGTACTTC.

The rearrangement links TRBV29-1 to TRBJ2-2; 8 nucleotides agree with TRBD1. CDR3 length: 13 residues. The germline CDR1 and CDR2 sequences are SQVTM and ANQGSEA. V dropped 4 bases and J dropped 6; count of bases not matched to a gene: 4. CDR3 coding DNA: TGCAGCGTTGGCGACAGGGGCGCCGGGGAGCTGTTTTTT. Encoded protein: CSVGDRGAGELFF.

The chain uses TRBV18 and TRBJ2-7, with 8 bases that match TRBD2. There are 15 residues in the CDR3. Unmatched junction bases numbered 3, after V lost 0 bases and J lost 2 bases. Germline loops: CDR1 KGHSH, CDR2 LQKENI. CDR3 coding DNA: TGTGCCAGCTCACCACCGGGACTAGGGGCCTACGAGCAGTACTTC. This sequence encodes CASSPPGLGAYEQYF.

CDR3 DNA sequence: TGTGCCAGCAGCCCGCGGACAGTGATGACAGGGTCCTACGAGCAGTACTTC. It yields the protein CASSPRTVMTGSYEQYF. The gene calls are TRBV13 and TRBJ2-7; 7 bases are a match to TRBD1. The CDR3 is made up of 17 amino acids. V was clipped by 5 bases and J by 1 base; unmatched bases: 14. Germline V lookup: CDR1 PRHDT, CDR2 FYEKMQ (reference sequence).

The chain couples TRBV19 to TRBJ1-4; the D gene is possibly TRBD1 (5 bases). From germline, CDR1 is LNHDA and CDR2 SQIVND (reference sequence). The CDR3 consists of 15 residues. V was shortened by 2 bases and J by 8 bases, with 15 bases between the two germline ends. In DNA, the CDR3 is TGTGCCAGTAGTATACCCGACAGCGGTAGAGAAAAACTGTTTTTT. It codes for CASSIPDSGREKLFF.

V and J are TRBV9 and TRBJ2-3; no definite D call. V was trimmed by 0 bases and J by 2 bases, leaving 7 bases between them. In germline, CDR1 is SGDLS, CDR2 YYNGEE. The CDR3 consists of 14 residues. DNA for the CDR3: TGTGCCAGCAGCGTAGAGGGCAACACAGATACGCAGTATTTT. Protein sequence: CASSVEGNTDTQYF.

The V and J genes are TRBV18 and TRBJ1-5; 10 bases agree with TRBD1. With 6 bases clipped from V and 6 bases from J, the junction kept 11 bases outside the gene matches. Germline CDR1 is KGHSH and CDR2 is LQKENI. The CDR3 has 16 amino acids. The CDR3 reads CASSSTGTGAGQPQHF. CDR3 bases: TGTGCCAGCTCGTCCACCGGGACAGGGGCGGGTCAGCCCCAGCATTTT.

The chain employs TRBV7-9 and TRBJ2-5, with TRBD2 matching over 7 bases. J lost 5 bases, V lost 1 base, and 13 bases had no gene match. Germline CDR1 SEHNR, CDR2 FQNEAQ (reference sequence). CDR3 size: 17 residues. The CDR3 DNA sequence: TGTGCCAGCAGCTTAGAAGTTATGGGCTACGGGAGGGAGACCCAGTACTTC. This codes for CASSLEVMGYGRETQYF.

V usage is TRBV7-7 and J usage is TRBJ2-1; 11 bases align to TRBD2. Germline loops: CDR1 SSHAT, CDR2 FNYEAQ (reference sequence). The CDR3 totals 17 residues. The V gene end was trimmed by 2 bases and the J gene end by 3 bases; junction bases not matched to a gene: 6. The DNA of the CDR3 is TGTGCCAGCAGCTTAAGGGCTAGCGGGAGGTTCTACAATGAGCAGTTCTTC. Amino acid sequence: CASSLRASGRFYNEQFF.

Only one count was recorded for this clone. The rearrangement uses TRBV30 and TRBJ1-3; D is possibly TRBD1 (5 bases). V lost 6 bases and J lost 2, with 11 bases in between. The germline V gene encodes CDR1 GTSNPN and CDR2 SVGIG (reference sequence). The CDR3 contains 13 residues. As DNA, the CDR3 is TGTGCCTGCTGTGGGACCGCTGGAAACACCATATATTTT. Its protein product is CACCGTAGNTIYF.

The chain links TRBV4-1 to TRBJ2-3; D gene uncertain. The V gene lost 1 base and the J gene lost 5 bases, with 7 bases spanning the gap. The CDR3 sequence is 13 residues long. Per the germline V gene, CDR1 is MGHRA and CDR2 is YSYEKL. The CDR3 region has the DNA TGCGCCAGCAGCCAAGCGATCCTAGATACGCAGTATTTT. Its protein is CASSQAILDTQYF.

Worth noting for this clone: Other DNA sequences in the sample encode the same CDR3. The CDR3 DNA sequence: TGTGCCAGCAGTCCGGGGACAGGGAACTATGGCTACACCTTC. It yields the protein CASSPGTGNYGYTF. The chain has TRBV28 and TRBJ1-2; TRBD1 aligns across 9 bases. CDR1 and CDR2 (germline): MDHEN, SYDVKM. J gave up 2 bases and V 5 bases, and 3 bases lay outside the gene matches. This CDR3 region has 14 residues.

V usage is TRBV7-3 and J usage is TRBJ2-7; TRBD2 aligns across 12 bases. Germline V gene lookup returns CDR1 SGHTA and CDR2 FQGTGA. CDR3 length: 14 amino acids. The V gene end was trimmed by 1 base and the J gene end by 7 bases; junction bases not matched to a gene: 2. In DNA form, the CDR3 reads TGTGCCAGCAGCTTAATAGGGACTAGCGGGGAGCAGTACTTC. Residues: CASSLIGTSGEQYF.

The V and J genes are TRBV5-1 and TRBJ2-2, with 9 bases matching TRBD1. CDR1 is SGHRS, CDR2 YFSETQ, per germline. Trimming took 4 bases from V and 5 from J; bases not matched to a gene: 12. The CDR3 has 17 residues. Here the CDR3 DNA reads TGCGCCAGCAGCCTACCATCTACAGGGGGCTTAACCGGGGAGCTGTTTTTT. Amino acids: CASSLPSTGGLTGELFF.

CDR3 nucleotides: TGTGCCAGCAATCCCACCGGGACAGGGGGAGCTTTCTTT. It specifies CASNPTGTGGAFF. The gene calls are TRBV28 and TRBJ1-1; TRBD1 aligns across 11 bases. This CDR3 is 13 amino acids long. The V and J ends lost 7 bases and 10 bases, in that order; junction bases with no gene match: 8. The germline CDR1 and CDR2 sequences are MDHEN and SYDVKM.

CDR3 nucleotide sequence: TGTGCCAGCAGCTTAGAAGGGAGCCACTCCTACGAGCAGTACTTC. As protein: CASSLEGSHSYEQYF. This chain uses TRBV7-2 with TRBJ2-7, with D possibly being TRBD2 (5 bases). From germline, CDR1 is SGHTA and CDR2 FQGNSA. This CDR3 is built from 15 residues. Trimming removed 1 base from V and 0 bases from J, with 10 bases in between.

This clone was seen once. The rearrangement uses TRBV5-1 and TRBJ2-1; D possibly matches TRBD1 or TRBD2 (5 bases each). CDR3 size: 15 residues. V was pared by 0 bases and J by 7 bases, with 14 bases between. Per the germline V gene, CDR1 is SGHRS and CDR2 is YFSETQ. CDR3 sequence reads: CASSLAGTTMNEQFF. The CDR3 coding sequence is TGCGCCAGCAGCTTGGCCGGGACCACGATGAATGAGCAGTTCTTC.

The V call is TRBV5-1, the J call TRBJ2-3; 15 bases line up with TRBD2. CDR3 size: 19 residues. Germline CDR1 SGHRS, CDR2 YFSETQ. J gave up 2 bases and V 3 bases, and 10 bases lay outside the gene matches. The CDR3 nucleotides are TGCGCCAGCAGCTCTGGACTAGCGGGAGGGTCCCCGATCACAGATACGCAGTATTTT. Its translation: CASSSGLAGGSPITDTQYF. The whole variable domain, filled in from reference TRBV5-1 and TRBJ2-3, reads KAGVTQTPRYLIKTRGQQVTLSCSPISGHRSVSWYQQTPGQGLQFLFEYFSETQRNKGNFPGRFSGRQFSNSRSEMNVSTLELGDSALYLCASSSGLAGGSPITDTQYFGPGTRLTVL.

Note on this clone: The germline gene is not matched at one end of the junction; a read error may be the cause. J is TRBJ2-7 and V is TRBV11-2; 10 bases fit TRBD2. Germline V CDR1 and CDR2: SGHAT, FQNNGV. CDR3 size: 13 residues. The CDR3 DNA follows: TGTGCCAGCAGCTTAGAGGCTAGCGGGAGTATCGGCTTC. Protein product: CASSLEASGSIGF.

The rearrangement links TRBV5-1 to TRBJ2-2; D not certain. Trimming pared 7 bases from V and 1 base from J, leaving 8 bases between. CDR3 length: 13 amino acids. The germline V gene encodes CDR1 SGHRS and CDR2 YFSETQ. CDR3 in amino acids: CASSVKNTGELFF. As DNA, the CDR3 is TGCGCCAGCTCGGTCAAGAACACCGGGGAGCTGTTTTTT. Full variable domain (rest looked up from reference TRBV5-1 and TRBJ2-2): KAGVTQTPRYLIKTRGQQVTLSCSPISGHRSVSWYQQTPGQGLQFLFEYFSETQRNKGNFPGRFSGRQFSNSRSEMNVSTLELGDSALYLCASSVKNTGELFFGEGSRLTVL.

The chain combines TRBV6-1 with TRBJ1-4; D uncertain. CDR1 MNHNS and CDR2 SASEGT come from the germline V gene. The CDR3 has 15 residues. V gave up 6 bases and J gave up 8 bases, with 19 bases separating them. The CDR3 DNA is TGTGCCAGCAGCGACCTAACTTTGGGAGTGGAAAAACTGTTTTTT. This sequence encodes CASSDLTLGVEKLFF.

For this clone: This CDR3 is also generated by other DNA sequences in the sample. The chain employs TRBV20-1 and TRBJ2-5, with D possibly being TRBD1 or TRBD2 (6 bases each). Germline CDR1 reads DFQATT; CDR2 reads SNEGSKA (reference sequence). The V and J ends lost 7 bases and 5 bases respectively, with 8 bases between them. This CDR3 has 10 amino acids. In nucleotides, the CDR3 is TGCAGTGGAGGGGGGGAGACCCAGTACTTC. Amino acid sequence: CSGGGETQYF.

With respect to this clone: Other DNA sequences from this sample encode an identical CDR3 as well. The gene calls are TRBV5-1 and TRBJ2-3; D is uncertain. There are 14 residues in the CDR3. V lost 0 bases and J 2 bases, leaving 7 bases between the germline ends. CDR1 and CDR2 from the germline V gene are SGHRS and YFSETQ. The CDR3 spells CASSLATSTDTQYF. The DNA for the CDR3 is TGCGCCAGCAGCTTGGCGACATCCACAGATACGCAGTATTTT.

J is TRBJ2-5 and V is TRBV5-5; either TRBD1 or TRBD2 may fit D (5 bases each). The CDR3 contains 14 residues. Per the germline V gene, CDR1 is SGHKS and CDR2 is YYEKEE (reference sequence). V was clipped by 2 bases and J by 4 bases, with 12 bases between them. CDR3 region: CASSFWDGLETQYF. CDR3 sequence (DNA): TGTGCCAGCAGCTTTTGGGACGGATTAGAGACCCAGTACTTC.

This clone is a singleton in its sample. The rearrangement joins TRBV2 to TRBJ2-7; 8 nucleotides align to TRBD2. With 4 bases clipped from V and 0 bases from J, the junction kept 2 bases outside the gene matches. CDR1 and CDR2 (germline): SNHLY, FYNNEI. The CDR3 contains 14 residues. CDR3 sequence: CASSGREDSYEQYF. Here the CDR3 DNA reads TGTGCCAGCAGTGGGCGGGAGGACTCCTACGAGCAGTACTTC.

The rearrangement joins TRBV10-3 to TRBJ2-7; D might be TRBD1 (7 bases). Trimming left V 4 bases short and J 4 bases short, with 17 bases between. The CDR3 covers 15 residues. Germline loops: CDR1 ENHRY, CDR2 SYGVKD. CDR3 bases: TGTGCCATCAGTGGAGGGGGCGGGGACCCTTACGAGCAGTACTTC. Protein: CAISGGGGDPYEQYF.

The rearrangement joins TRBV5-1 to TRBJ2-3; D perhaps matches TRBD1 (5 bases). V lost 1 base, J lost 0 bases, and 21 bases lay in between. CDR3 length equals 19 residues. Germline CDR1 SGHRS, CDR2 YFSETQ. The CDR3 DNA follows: TGCGCCAGCAGCTTGCTAGGTGGTCTCGGACAACGAAGCACAGATACGCAGTATTTT. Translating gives CASSLLGGLGQRSTDTQYF.